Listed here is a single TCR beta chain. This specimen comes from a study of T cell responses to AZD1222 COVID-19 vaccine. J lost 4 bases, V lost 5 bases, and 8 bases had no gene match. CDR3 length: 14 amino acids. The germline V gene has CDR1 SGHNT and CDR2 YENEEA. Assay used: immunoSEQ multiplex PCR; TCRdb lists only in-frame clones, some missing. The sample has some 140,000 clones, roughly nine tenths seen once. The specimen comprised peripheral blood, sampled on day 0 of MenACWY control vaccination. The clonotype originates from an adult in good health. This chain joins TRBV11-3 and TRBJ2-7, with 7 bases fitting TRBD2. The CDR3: CASSPAAGAYEQYF. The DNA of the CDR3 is TGTGCCAGCAGCCCTGCCGCGGGAGCGTACGAGCAGTACTTC. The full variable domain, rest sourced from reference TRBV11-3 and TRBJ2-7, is EAGVVQSPRYKIIEKKQPVAFWCNPISGHNTLYWYLQNLGQGPELLIRYENEEAVDDSQLPKDRFSAERLKGVDSTLKIQPAELGDSAVYLCASSPAAGAYEQYFGPGTRLTVT.